This T cell receptor beta chain was observed in a study of OX40 agonist ivuxolimab in advanced cancers. Across the study: Patients received intravenous ivuxolimab every 2 weeks at 0.01 to 10 mg/kg.

Study results and caveats: The antigens recognized by the expanded peripheral T cells, that is their antigen specificity, were not determined. Clonal expansion by week 6 occurred in CD4+ and CD8+ blood T cells (at 0.1 to 3.0 mg/kg).

Sequencing was performed with immunoSEQ multiplex PCR; in TCRdb, only in-frame clones are kept and a portion is missing. The sample includes tens of thousands of clones, 80% to 90% seen only once; the top ten take less than 6%. Germline V gene lookup returns CDR1 MDHEN and CDR2 SYDVKM. CDR3 length equals 13 residues. Trimming cost V 2 bases and J 6 bases, with 10 bases left between them. Worth noting for this clone: Its target is not known.

Samples were taken at baseline and on day 1 of cycles 4 and 7. This specimen was CD4+ or CD8+ T cells sorted from blood, taken in a trial of the OX40 agonist ivuxolimab. The J gene is TRBJ1-2, the V gene TRBV28; the D gene is possibly TRBD1 (5 bases). This receptor was identified in an adult with an advanced solid tumor such as melanoma, head and neck, liver or kidney cancer. DNA of the CDR3: TGTGCCAGCAGTTTAAGGGGATCTCATGGCTACACCTTC. Its protein is CASSLRGSHGYTF.